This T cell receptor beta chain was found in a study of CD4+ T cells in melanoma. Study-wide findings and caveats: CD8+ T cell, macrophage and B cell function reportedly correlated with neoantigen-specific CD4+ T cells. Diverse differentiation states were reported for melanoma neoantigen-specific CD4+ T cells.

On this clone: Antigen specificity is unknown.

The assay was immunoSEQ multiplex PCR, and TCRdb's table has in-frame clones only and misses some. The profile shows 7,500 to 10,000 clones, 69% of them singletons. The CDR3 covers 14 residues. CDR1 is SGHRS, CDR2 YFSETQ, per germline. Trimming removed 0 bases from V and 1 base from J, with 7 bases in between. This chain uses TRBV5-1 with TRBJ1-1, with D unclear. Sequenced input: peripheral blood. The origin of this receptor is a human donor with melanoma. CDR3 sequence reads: CASSLGPQNTEAFF. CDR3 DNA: TGCGCCAGCAGCTTGGGACCGCAGAACACTGAAGCTTTCTTT.